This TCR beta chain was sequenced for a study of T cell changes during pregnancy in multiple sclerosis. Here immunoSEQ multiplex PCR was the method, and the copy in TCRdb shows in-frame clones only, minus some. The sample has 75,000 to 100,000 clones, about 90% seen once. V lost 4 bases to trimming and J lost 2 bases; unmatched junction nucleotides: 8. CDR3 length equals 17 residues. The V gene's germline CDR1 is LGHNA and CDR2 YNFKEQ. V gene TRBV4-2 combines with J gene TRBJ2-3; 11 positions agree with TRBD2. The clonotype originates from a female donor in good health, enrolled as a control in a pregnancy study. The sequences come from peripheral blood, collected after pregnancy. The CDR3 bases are TGTGCCAGCAGCCCGCCGGGACTAGCGGCCCTCACAGATACGCAGTATTTT. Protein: CASSPPGLAALTDTQYF.